Below are 14 T cell receptor beta chains sequenced from a single sample in a study of shared T cell receptors in the human thymus. Here immunoSEQ multiplex PCR was the method, and the copy in TCRdb shows in-frame clones only, minus some. This table has fewer than 700,000 clones, roughly 88% appearing once. A further study also used this sample, focusing on human thymus T cells.

The specimen sequenced was thymocytes. The receptors derive from a boy younger than two with a congenital heart defect.

The chain couples TRBV6-6 to TRBJ2-2, with TRBD2 as a possible D gene (6 bases). V was cut by 4 bases and J by 6 bases, with 15 bases left in between. The CDR3 is made up of 15 amino acids. The germline V gene encodes CDR1 MNHNY and CDR2 SVGAGI (reference sequence). CDR3: CASSFDSGNPGELFF. The DNA for the CDR3 is TGTGCCAGCAGTTTCGATAGCGGTAACCCCGGGGAGCTGTTTTTT.

The chain is built from TRBV18 and TRBJ1-5, with D maybe TRBD1 (6 bases). The CDR3 is made up of 14 amino acids. Trimming took off 3 bases at V and 6 bases at J, with 12 bases between the two ends. The germline V gene has CDR1 KGHSH and CDR2 LQKENI. The CDR3 sequence is CASSPAGGGQPQHF. The CDR3 nucleotides read TGTGCCAGCTCACCGGCGGGAGGGGGTCAGCCCCAGCATTTT.

This clone was seen a single time. The J gene is TRBJ2-1, the V gene TRBV28; 8 bases fit TRBD2. From germline, CDR1 is MDHEN and CDR2 SYDVKM. With V trimmed by 5 bases and J by 2 bases, 11 bases remained unmatched. This CDR3 comprises 17 residues. This CDR3 reads CASSDWDAGGPYNEQFF. CDR3 in DNA: TGTGCCAGCAGTGACTGGGATGCGGGAGGACCCTACAATGAGCAGTTCTTC.

This chain links TRBV4-2 with TRBJ2-3; TRBD2 agrees at 12 bases. This CDR3 region has 18 residues. Per germline, CDR1 LGHNA and CDR2 YNFKEQ. With 4 bases clipped from V and 4 bases from J, the junction kept 12 bases outside the gene matches. The CDR3 spells CASSPGFLAGGRSDTQYF. The CDR3 nucleotides are TGTGCCAGCAGCCCCGGATTTCTAGCGGGAGGGCGCTCAGATACGCAGTATTTT.

The rearrangement links TRBV4-3 to TRBJ2-7, with TRBD2 matching 15 bases. V lost 4 bases, J lost 5 bases, and 12 bases stayed unmatched. The CDR3 has 18 residues. Germline V CDR1 and CDR2: LGHNA, YSLEER. CDR3 residues: CASSPGLAGGPSGDEQYF. The CDR3, as DNA: TGCGCCAGCAGCCCCGGACTAGCGGGAGGGCCTAGTGGCGACGAGCAGTACTTC.

V is TRBV18 and J is TRBJ2-1, with 11 bases matching TRBD2. This CDR3 has 19 amino acids. Looked up from germline, CDR1 is KGHSH and CDR2 is LQKENI. The trim removed 2 bases at V and 6 bases at J, leaving 15 bases unmatched. The CDR3 region is CASSPGGSGRALMTNEQFF. The CDR3 bases are TGTGCCAGCTCACCAGGGGGTAGCGGGAGGGCCCTCATGACCAATGAGCAGTTCTTC.

This chain joins TRBV5-4 and TRBJ2-5, with no clear D. Trimming left V 4 bases short and J 5 bases short, with 12 bases between. The germline gives CDR1 SGHNT, CDR2 YYREEE (reference sequence). The CDR3 runs 13 residues. For the CDR3, the DNA is TGTGCCAGCAGCCCGGAGAGGTGGGAGACCCAGTACTTC. Translation gives CASSPERWETQYF.

This rearrangement joins TRBV30 to TRBJ2-7, with D possibly TRBD2 on 6 matching bases. The CDR3 contains 17 residues. Germline V gene sequence: CDR1 GTSNPN, CDR2 SVGIG (reference sequence). V was trimmed by 2 bases and J by 1 base, leaving 21 bases between them. The CDR3 loop is CAWSPGKGSSDSYEQYF. CDR3 DNA sequence: TGTGCCTGGAGTCCCGGTAAGGGGTCTAGCGATTCCTACGAGCAGTACTTC.

The chain couples TRBV7-2 to TRBJ1-4, with 7 bases lining up with TRBD1. J lost 6 bases, V lost 0 bases, and 4 bases had no gene match. The CDR3 is 15 residues long. In germline, CDR1 is SGHTA, CDR2 FQGNSA. CDR3 nucleotides: TGTGCCAGCAGCTTAGCTACAGGGGTCGATGAAAAACTGTTTTTT. It codes for CASSLATGVDEKLFF.

The chain employs TRBV27 and TRBJ1-1; unclear D gene. The CDR3 consists of 13 residues. Germline V CDR1 and CDR2: MNHEY, SMNVEV (reference sequence). Trimming removed 0 bases from V and 5 bases from J, with 7 bases in between. CDR3 region: CASSLSVRTEAFF. CDR3 sequence (DNA): TGTGCCAGCAGTTTATCGGTCAGAACTGAAGCTTTCTTT.

J is TRBJ2-3 and V is TRBV4-2; 8 bases are a match to TRBD2. The germline CDR1 and CDR2 sequences are LGHNA and YNFKEQ. V shed 2 bases, J shed 5 bases, and the junction held 18 bases outside the gene matches. The CDR3 consists of 19 residues. CDR3 DNA: TGTGCCAGCAGCCAAAAATCCCCCTATGAGCGGGAGTCAATAGATACGCAGTATTTT. It codes for CASSQKSPYERESIDTQYF.

V and J are TRBV14 and TRBJ1-2; a weak D match, TRBD1 (6 bases). The ends were cut back, 3 bases at V and 2 bases at J, with 10 bases in the middle. CDR1 is SGHDN, CDR2 FVKESK, per germline. There are 14 residues in the CDR3. In nucleotides, the CDR3 is TGTGCCAGCAGCCACCGTACAGGGAACTATGGCTACACCTTC. Translated: CASSHRTGNYGYTF. The whole variable domain, filled in from reference TRBV14 and TRBJ1-2, reads EAGVTQFPSHSVIEKGQTVTLRCDPISGHDNLYWYRRVMGKEIKFLLHFVKESKQDESGMPNNRFLAERTGGTYSTLKVQPAELEDSGVYFCASSHRTGNYGYTFGSGTRLTVV.

The chain links TRBV5-4 to TRBJ2-6; maybe TRBD1 (5 bases). The CDR3 runs 17 residues. The ends were cut back, 4 bases at V and 2 bases at J, with 16 bases in the middle. Germline V gives CDR1 SGHNT, CDR2 YYREEE (reference sequence). For the CDR3, the DNA is TGTGCCAGCAGCCCAGGGATCCGAGACGCTGGGGCCAACGTCCTGACTTTC. Amino acids: CASSPGIRDAGANVLTF.

V gene TRBV29-1 combines with J gene TRBJ1-2, with 8 bases that match TRBD1. Germline trimming cut 6 bases from V and 7 bases from J; bases unmatched to any gene: 10. This CDR3 contains 13 residues. Germline V gene sequence: CDR1 SQVTM, CDR2 ANQGSEA. The CDR3 region is CSVTDRVRRGYTF. Here the CDR3 DNA reads TGCAGCGTCACGGACAGGGTTAGGCGTGGCTACACCTTC.